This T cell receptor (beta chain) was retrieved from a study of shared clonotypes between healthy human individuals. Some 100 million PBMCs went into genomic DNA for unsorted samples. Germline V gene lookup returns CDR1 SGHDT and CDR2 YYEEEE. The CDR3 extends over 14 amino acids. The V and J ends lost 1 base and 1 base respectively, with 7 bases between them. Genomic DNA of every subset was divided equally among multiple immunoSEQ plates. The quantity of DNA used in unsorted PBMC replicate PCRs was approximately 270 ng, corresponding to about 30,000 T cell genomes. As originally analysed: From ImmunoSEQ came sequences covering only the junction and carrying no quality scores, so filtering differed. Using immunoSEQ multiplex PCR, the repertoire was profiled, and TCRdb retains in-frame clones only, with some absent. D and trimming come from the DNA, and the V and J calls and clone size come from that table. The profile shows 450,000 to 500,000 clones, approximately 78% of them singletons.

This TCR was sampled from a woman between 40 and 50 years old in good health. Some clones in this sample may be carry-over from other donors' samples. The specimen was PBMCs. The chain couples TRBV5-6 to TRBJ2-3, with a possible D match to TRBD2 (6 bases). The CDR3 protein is CASSLKRGTDTQYF. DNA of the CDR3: TGTGCCAGCAGCTTGAAGCGGGGCACAGATACGCAGTATTTT.